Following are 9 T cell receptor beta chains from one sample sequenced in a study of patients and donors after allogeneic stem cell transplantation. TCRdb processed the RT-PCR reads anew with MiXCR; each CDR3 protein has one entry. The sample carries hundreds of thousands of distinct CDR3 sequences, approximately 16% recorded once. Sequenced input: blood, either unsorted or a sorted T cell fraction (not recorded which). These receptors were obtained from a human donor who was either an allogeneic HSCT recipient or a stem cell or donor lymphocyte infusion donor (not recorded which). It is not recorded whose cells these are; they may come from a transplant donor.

The CDR3 DNA is TGTGCCAGTGGTCCGACGGGGGGCTACACCTTC. Translation gives CASGPTGGYTF. This sequence joins TRBV19 and TRBJ1-2; the D is unclear. Trimming removed 8 bases at V and 8 bases at J, with 12 bases between. From germline, CDR1 is LNHDA and CDR2 SQIVND (reference sequence). CDR3 length: 11 residues.

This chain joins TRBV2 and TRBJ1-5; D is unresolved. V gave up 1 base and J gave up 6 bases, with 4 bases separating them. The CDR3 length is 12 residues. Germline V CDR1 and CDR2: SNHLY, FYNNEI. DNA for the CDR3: TGTGCCAGCAGTGAAGGGGTTCAGCCCCAGCATTTT. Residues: CASSEGVQPQHF.

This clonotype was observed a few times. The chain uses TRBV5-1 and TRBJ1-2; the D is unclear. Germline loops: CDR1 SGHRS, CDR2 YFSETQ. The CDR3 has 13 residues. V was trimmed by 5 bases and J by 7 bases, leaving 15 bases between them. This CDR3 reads CASRPDEGSGYTF. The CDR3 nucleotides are TGCGCCAGCAGGCCCGACGAGGGATCTGGCTACACCTTC.

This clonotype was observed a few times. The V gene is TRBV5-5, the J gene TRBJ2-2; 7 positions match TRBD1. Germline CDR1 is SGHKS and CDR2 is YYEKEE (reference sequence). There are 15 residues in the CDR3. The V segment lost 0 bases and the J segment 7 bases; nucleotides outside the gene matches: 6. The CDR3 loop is CASSLVRQGNGELFF. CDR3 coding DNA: TGTGCCAGCAGCTTGGTTAGACAGGGCAACGGGGAGCTGTTTTTT.

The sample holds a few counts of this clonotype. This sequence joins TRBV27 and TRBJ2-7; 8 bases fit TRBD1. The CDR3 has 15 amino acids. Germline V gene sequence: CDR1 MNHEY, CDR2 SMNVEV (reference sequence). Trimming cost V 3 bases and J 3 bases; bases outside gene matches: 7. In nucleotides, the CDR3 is TGTGCCAGCAGTTTTGCCGGGACAGGCTTCTACGAGCAGTACTTC. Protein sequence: CASSFAGTGFYEQYF.

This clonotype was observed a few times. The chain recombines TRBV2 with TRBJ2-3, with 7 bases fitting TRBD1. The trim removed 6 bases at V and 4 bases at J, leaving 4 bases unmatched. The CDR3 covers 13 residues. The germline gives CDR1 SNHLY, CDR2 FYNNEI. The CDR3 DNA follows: TGTGCCAGCAGGGGACAGTCACCAGATACGCAGTATTTT. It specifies CASRGQSPDTQYF.

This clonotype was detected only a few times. The CDR3 reads CAITNPPSSYEQYF. CDR3 in DNA: TGTGCCATCACTAACCCTCCTAGCTCCTACGAGCAGTACTTC. The chain employs TRBV10-3 and TRBJ2-7; no reliable D call. The V and J ends lost 7 bases and 0 bases respectively, with 13 bases between them. Germline V lookup: CDR1 ENHRY, CDR2 SYGVKD. This CDR3 has 14 residues.

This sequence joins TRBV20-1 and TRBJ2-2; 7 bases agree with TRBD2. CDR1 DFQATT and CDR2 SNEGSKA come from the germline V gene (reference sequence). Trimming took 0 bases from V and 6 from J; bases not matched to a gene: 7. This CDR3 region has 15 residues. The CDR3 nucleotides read TGCAGTGCTAGAGATGTCGGGAGGAAGGCCGGGGAGCTGTTTTTT. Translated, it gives CSARDVGRKAGELFF.

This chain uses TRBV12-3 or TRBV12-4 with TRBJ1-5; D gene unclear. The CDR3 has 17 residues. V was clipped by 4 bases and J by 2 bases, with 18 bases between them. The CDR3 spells CASSYSWTPDGNQPQHF. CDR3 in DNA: TGTGCCAGCAGTTATTCATGGACTCCCGACGGCAATCAGCCCCAGCATTTT.